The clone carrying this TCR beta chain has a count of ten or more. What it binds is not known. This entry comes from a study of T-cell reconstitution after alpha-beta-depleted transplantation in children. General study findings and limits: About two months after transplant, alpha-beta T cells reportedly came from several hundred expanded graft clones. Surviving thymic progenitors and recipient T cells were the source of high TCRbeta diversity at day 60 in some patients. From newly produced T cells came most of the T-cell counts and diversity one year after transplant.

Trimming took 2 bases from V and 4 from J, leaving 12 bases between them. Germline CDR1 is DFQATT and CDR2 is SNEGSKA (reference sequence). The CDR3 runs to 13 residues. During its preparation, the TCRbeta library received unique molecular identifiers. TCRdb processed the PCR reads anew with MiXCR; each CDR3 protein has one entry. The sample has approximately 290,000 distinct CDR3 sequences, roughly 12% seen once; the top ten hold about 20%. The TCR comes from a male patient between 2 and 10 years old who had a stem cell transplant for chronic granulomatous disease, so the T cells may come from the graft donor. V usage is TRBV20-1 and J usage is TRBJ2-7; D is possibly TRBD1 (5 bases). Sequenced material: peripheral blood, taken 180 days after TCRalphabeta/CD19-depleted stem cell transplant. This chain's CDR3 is CSARPRGAYEQYF. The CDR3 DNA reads TGCAGTGCTAGACCAAGGGGCGCTTACGAGCAGTACTTC.